The following is a TCR beta chain sequence with its context. After removal of 2 bases from V and 6 bases from J, the junction contained 9 bases not matched to a gene. Germline V gives CDR1 SGHAT, CDR2 FQNNGV. The CDR3 extends over 16 amino acids. Assay used: immunoSEQ multiplex PCR; TCRdb lists only in-frame clones, some missing. The sample shows roughly 810,000 clones, around 96% of them seen only once. The sample originates from a study of shared clonotypes between healthy human individuals. Naive CD8 isolation took CD45RO-negative cells positively selected for CCR7 and excluded terminally differentiated effector memory CD45RA+ cells.

The sequenced sample was naive CD8+ T cells sorted from blood. The sequence was collected from a man aged 30 to 39 in good health. The V gene is TRBV11-2, the J gene TRBJ2-1; TRBD2 matches at 8 bases. The DNA for the CDR3 is TGTGCCAGCAGCTTACCCGGGACTAGTCGTTTCAATGAGCAGTTCTTC. This translates into CASSLPGTSRFNEQFF.